This T cell receptor beta chain is drawn from a study of T cell repertoires in cytomegalovirus infection. Across the study: The study used recently identified HLA-C-restricted and well-studied HLA-B-restricted CMV epitopes. Based on public TCR beta signatures, there were indications of CMV infection and of a matching HLA type. Findings and limits, study-wide: Within the response measured ex vivo, HLA-C-restricted CMV-specific TCR beta clonotypes were dominant.

CDR3 length equals 15 residues. The germline V gene has CDR1 SGHAT and CDR2 FQNNGV. V was shortened by 0 bases and J by 2 bases, with 11 bases between the two germline ends. In this sample, this clonotype turned up a few times. Its antigen is unknown. TCRdb ran MiXCR on the reads and lists one entry per CDR3 protein. The data show fewer than 1,000,000 distinct CDR3 sequences, around 29% seen once. Source: cultured CD8+ T cells from PBMCs, taken from culture after CMV antigen stimulation. This TCR was sampled from a human donor in good health (CMV status not recorded). Some clones in this sample may be carry-over from other donors' samples. This sequence joins TRBV11-2 and TRBJ2-7; D unresolved. In nucleotides, the CDR3 is TGTGCCAGCAGCTTAGACGGTTCTGCCACCTACGAGCAGTACGTC. It translates to CASSLDGSATYEQYV.